Listed here are 29 T cell receptor beta chains from one sample, sequenced in a study of graft-versus-host responses after intestinal transplantation. Sequencing was performed with immunoSEQ multiplex PCR; in TCRdb, only in-frame clones are kept and a portion is missing. The sample holds 15,000 or so clones; around a third are singletons and the top ten take around 2%. The authors combined roughly 200,000 CFSE-labeled responder cells with roughly 200,000 irradiated, violet-dye-labeled stimulator cells in plates. Sequences were derived from alloreactive CD8+ T cells from a mixed lymphocyte reaction culture, sampled before intestinal transplant. Subset defined: CFSE-low proliferating T cells sorted from approximately six-day pre-transplant mixed lymphocyte reaction (GvH or HvG direction). The receptors stem from a human patient who received an intestinal transplant.

The J gene is TRBJ1-3, the V gene TRBV12-5; D unclear. The germline V and J ends were trimmed by 6 bases and 0 bases, with 12 bases remaining between them. CDR3 length equals 15 residues. Germline CDR1 LGHNT, CDR2 FRNRAP. This CDR3 is CASGYDIPSGNTIYF. For the CDR3, the DNA is TGTGCTAGTGGATATGACATACCCTCTGGAAACACCATATATTTT.

The sample holds a few counts of this clone. The chain employs TRBV4-3 and TRBJ1-2; D not resolved. This CDR3 has 14 amino acids. Germline-derived CDR1 and CDR2 are LGHNA and YSLEER. V was cut by 0 bases and J by 1 base, with 6 bases left in between. The CDR3 reads CASSQDRLNYGYTF. In DNA, the CDR3 is TGCGCCAGCAGCCAAGATCGACTTAACTATGGCTACACCTTC.

This clone was recorded a few times. V gene TRBV14 combines with J gene TRBJ2-7; 7 bases align to TRBD1. This CDR3 comprises 15 residues. V shed 1 base, J shed 3 bases, and the junction held 6 bases outside the gene matches. The germline V gene has CDR1 SGHDN and CDR2 FVKESK. The CDR3 reads CASSQGVGGGYEQYF. CDR3 sequence (DNA): TGTGCCAGCAGCCAAGGGGTAGGGGGCGGCTACGAGCAGTACTTC.

The chain combines TRBV6-1 with TRBJ2-7; 9 nucleotides line up with TRBD1. J gave up 4 bases and V 3 bases, and 10 bases lay outside the gene matches. The germline V gene encodes CDR1 MNHNS and CDR2 SASEGT. The CDR3 contains 16 residues. The CDR3 DNA reads as TGTGCCAGCAGTGAGAGTTGGACAGGGGCACTATACGAGCAGTACTTC. Its protein product is CASSESWTGALYEQYF.

This clone is labeled as medium-sized. The chain carries TRBV2 and TRBJ2-2; possible D gene TRBD2, 6 bases. The CDR3 runs to 15 residues. V dropped 2 bases and J dropped 4 bases, with 11 bases sitting between them. The germline gives CDR1 SNHLY, CDR2 FYNNEI. The CDR3 DNA reads TGTGCCAGCAGTGAACTAGCCGGGAGCACCGGGGAGCTGTTTTTT. Translation: CASSELAGSTGELFF.

The table lists this clone with a few counts. This rearrangement joins TRBV9 to TRBJ1-2; 7 nucleotides align to TRBD1. Unmatched junction bases numbered 4, after V lost 1 base and J lost 4 bases. CDR3 size: 14 residues. Germline CDR1 and CDR2: SGDLS and YYNGEE. CDR3 sequence (DNA): TGTGCCAGCAGCGTAACCGGGACAGCCTATGGCTACACCTTC. It yields the protein CASSVTGTAYGYTF.

The chain has TRBV11-2 and TRBJ2-1; TRBD2 aligns across 12 bases. J gave up 9 bases and V 1 base, and 10 bases lay outside the gene matches. The CDR3 spans 17 residues. Germline CDR1 reads SGHAT; CDR2 reads FQNNGV. As DNA, the CDR3 is TGTGCCAGCAGCTTAGTGGGTCTAGCGGGGGGGCGGCTTGAGCAGTTCTTC. It is translated as CASSLVGLAGGRLEQFF.

V is TRBV19 and J is TRBJ2-3; D perhaps matches TRBD1 (5 bases). This CDR3 has 15 amino acids. Germline V CDR1 and CDR2: LNHDA, SQIVND (reference sequence). V shed 5 bases and J shed 0 bases, with 12 bases lying between them. CDR3 sequence: CASSEGVPSTDTQYF. The CDR3 nucleotides are TGTGCCAGTAGTGAAGGGGTCCCTAGCACAGATACGCAGTATTTT.

The chain's CDR3 is CASSLTGGDTEAFF. The DNA for the CDR3 is TGTGCCAGCAGCTTAACAGGGGGCGACACTGAAGCTTTCTTT. The V and J genes are TRBV11-2 and TRBJ1-1; 9 bases agree with TRBD1. Trimming removed 2 bases from V and 3 bases from J; junction bases left unmatched: 1. Per the germline V gene, CDR1 is SGHAT and CDR2 is FQNNGV. This CDR3 contains 14 residues. The full variable domain, rest sourced from reference TRBV11-2 and TRBJ1-1, is EAGVAQSPRYKIIEKRQSVAFWCNPISGHATLYWYQQILGQGPKLLIQFQNNGVVDDSQLPKDRFSAERLKGVDSTLKIQPAKLEDSAVYLCASSLTGGDTEAFFGQGTRLTVV.

There are a few counts of this clone. V usage is TRBV27 and J usage is TRBJ2-7, with D tentatively TRBD1 (7 bases). The V end lost 1 base, the J end lost 4 bases, and 23 bases lay between the germline ends. There are 18 residues in the CDR3. Germline values: CDR1 MNHEY, CDR2 SMNVEV (reference sequence). CDR3 region: CASSLYSPIGRGEYEQYF. In DNA form, the CDR3 reads TGTGCCAGCAGTTTATATTCCCCCATCGGCAGGGGGGAATACGAGCAGTACTTC.

This clone is categorized as medium-sized. This sequence joins TRBV10-3 and TRBJ1-1; 7 positions match TRBD1. The CDR3 length is 13 residues. The germline gives CDR1 ENHRY, CDR2 SYGVKD. Trimming at V came to 3 bases and at J to 3 bases, leaving 1 base not matched to a gene. CDR3: CAISETGDTEAFF. CDR3 DNA: TGTGCCATCAGTGAAACAGGGGACACTGAAGCTTTCTTT.

The genes are TRBV20-1 and TRBJ1-2; D gene uncertain. Germline CDR1 DFQATT, CDR2 SNEGSKA (reference sequence). The CDR3 loop spans 9 amino acids. The ends were cut back, 5 bases at V and 6 bases at J, with 4 bases in the middle. DNA for the CDR3: TGCAGTGCTCTAGATGGCTACACCTTC. Translated, it gives CSALDGYTF.

The chain couples TRBV7-2 to TRBJ2-1; possibly TRBD1 for D (5 bases). Trimming pared 7 bases from V and 8 bases from J, leaving 12 bases between. This CDR3 has 12 residues. Germline V gene lookup returns CDR1 SGHTA and CDR2 FQGNSA. This CDR3 is CASKGVSDEQFF. The CDR3 region has the DNA TGTGCCAGCAAAGGGGTGAGCGATGAGCAGTTCTTC.

In its sample, this clone was seen once. The rearrangement uses TRBV4-3 and TRBJ2-3, with 13 positions matching TRBD2. CDR1 and CDR2 (germline): LGHNA, YSLEER. Losses at the gene ends were 1 base for V and 2 bases for J; bases not matched to a gene: 9. The CDR3 totals 19 residues. CDR3 region: CASSQGSLGLAGPTDTQYF. The CDR3 DNA is TGCGCCAGCAGCCAAGGCTCGCTGGGACTAGCGGGGCCCACAGATACGCAGTATTTT.

This clone appeared a few times. This sequence joins TRBV5-5 and TRBJ1-1, with TRBD1 matching 7 bases. This CDR3 contains 14 residues. The germline V gene encodes CDR1 SGHKS and CDR2 YYEKEE (reference sequence). J gave up 3 bases and V 4 bases, and 6 bases lay outside the gene matches. The CDR3 bases are TGTGCCAGCAGCCCGGACAGGATTCACACTGAAGCTTTCTTT. This sequence encodes CASSPDRIHTEAFF.

The chain couples TRBV10-3 to TRBJ2-3, with D perhaps matching TRBD2 (5 bases). The V gene lost 10 bases and the J gene lost 8 bases, with 13 bases spanning the gap. CDR1 is ENHRY, CDR2 SYGVKD, per germline. CDR3 length: 11 residues. The CDR3 nucleotides read TGTGCCACCGACTATGAGGGTACGCAGTATTTT. Its translation: CATDYEGTQYF.

V usage is TRBV30 and J usage is TRBJ2-5; D might be TRBD2 (6 bases). The CDR3 is 12 amino acids. With 5 bases removed from V and 0 bases from J, the gap between germline ends came to 7 bases. Germline CDR1 reads GTSNPN; CDR2 reads SVGIG (reference sequence). In nucleotides, the CDR3 is TGTGCCTGGGGACTAAACCAAGAGACCCAGTACTTC. The encoded protein is CAWGLNQETQYF.

The chain employs TRBV7-9 and TRBJ2-2, with D possibly being TRBD1 (5 bases). This CDR3 is 11 amino acids long. Germline V gene data show CDR1 as SEHNR and CDR2 as FQNEAQ (reference sequence). V was clipped by 7 bases and J by 9 bases, with 9 bases between them. The CDR3 coding sequence is TGTGCCAGCAAAGGGGTTCGGGAGCTGTTTTTT. Protein product: CASKGVRELFF.

This clone turned up a few times. The J gene is TRBJ1-3, the V gene TRBV6-5, with D unresolved. The CDR3 loop spans 12 amino acids. Germline V gives CDR1 MNHEY, CDR2 SVGAGI. The V and J ends lost 2 bases and 7 bases respectively, with 6 bases between them. CDR3 DNA: TGTGCCAGCAGTTACGACGGGAACACCATATATTTT. It is translated as CASSYDGNTIYF.

The V call is TRBV18, the J call TRBJ2-5; D is possibly TRBD1 (7 bases). This CDR3 has 15 residues. V lost 3 bases, J lost 5 bases, and 16 bases lay in between. Germline CDR1 reads KGHSH; CDR2 reads LQKENI. The CDR3 reads CASSPGQVGGETQYF. The CDR3 region has the DNA TGTGCCAGCTCACCTGGACAGGTCGGAGGGGAGACCCAGTACTTC.

The chain is built from TRBV5-6 and TRBJ2-7, with a tentative D call TRBD1 (6 bases). The CDR3 is 13 residues long. Germline-derived CDR1 and CDR2 are SGHDT and YYEEEE. V was trimmed by 1 base and J by 6 bases, leaving 11 bases between them. This CDR3 reads CASSLTQGSEQYF. DNA of the CDR3: TGTGCCAGCAGCTTGACACAGGGTTCCGAGCAGTACTTC.

The J gene is TRBJ2-1, the V gene TRBV7-2, with 13 bases that match TRBD2. The CDR3 is made up of 16 amino acids. CDR1 is SGHTA and CDR2 is FQGNSA in the germline V gene. The trim removed 3 bases at V and 9 bases at J, leaving 8 bases unmatched. The CDR3 DNA is TGTGCCAGCAGCTTCTGGACTAGCGGGGGAAAGGTTGAGCAGTTCTTC. Translating gives CASSFWTSGGKVEQFF.

The rearrangement links TRBV11-2 to TRBJ1-2; D remains unclear. CDR3 length: 11 residues. Trimming took 7 bases from V and 7 from J, leaving 10 bases between them. The germline CDR1 and CDR2 sequences are SGHAT and FQNNGV. The CDR3 spells CASTREGGYTF. CDR3 DNA sequence: TGTGCCAGCACCCGGGAGGGTGGCTACACCTTC.

This clone was seen a few times. The genes are TRBV7-2 and TRBJ2-3; 9 bases align to TRBD1. This CDR3 spans 15 amino acids. The trim removed 5 bases at V and 2 bases at J, leaving 5 bases unmatched. From germline, CDR1 is SGHTA and CDR2 FQGNSA. CDR3 nucleotides: TGTGCCAGCAGCACCCGACAGGGGGTCACAGATACGCAGTATTTT. Translating gives CASSTRQGVTDTQYF.

The chain uses TRBV4-3 and TRBJ2-5; 8 positions match TRBD1. J lost 3 bases, V lost 3 bases, and 6 bases had no gene match. The CDR3 loop spans 15 amino acids. Germline lookup yields CDR1 LGHNA and CDR2 YSLEER. CDR3 coding DNA: TGCGCCAGCAGCCACGGGACAGGCGGGGAAGAGACCCAGTACTTC. It specifies CASSHGTGGEETQYF.

This clone turned up a few times. The V call is TRBV30, the J call TRBJ1-2; D may be TRBD1 (6 bases). V lost 4 bases and J 6 bases, leaving 18 bases between the germline ends. The length of the CDR3 is 14 residues. The germline gives CDR1 GTSNPN, CDR2 SVGIG (reference sequence). This chain's CDR3 is CAWIPTGPGNGYTF. CDR3 DNA sequence: TGTGCCTGGATTCCAACAGGGCCGGGGAATGGCTACACCTTC.

This clone counts as medium-sized. V is TRBV2 and J is TRBJ1-2; 8 bases agree with TRBD1. The CDR3 totals 15 residues. After removal of 5 bases from V and 4 bases from J, the junction contained 9 bases not matched to a gene. Per germline, CDR1 SNHLY and CDR2 FYNNEI. CDR3 loop: CASSPGQASSYGYTF. The CDR3 region has the DNA TGTGCCAGCAGTCCGGGACAGGCTTCTTCCTATGGCTACACCTTC.

This clone was seen just once. The chain carries TRBV9 and TRBJ1-2; possible D gene TRBD1, 6 bases. V shed 6 bases and J shed 2 bases, with 14 bases lying between them. Germline lookup yields CDR1 SGDLS and CDR2 YYNGEE. This CDR3 is built from 14 residues. The CDR3 DNA sequence: TGTGCCAGCAACGGGGGGGGCTCCAACTATGGCTACACCTTC. Its protein is CASNGGGSNYGYTF.

The J gene is TRBJ2-2, the V gene TRBV30; no clear D. Germline CDR1 reads GTSNPN; CDR2 reads SVGIG (reference sequence). The V gene lost 6 bases and the J gene lost 6 bases, with 8 bases spanning the gap. The CDR3 has 11 residues. The CDR3 sequence: CACSYPGELFF. The CDR3 DNA reads as TGTGCCTGTTCTTATCCCGGGGAGCTGTTTTTT.